The T cell receptor (beta chain) described here comes from a study of T cells in localized non-small cell lung cancer (dated by TCRdb to the early 2020s). About the full investigation: The study examined T cell repertoires in 200 to 250 patients with early-stage NSCLC and compared tumors with uninvolved tumor-adjacent lungs. The cohort was made up of 200 to 250 treatment-naive NSCLC patients whose localized lung tumors had been resected. The mean age of the NSCLC patients was about 70 years, with 120 to 150 men and around 99 women. General findings and caveats noted by the study authors: The highest T cell clonality was observed in uninvolved tumor-adjacent lung, where clonality exceeded that of tumor, suggesting that antigenic responses were more focused in uninvolved tumor-adjacent lung. Because the study design was exploratory, TCR variables were selected using unadjusted p-values without false-discovery rate correction. A median of approximately 62 of the top 100 tumor clones turned up in the paired uninvolved adjacent lung, and some 28 of those clones also ranked among the top 100 of that same adjacent lung. Multi-region tumor sequencing was not performed, so intratumor heterogeneity could not be excluded. Higher blood T cell density associated with longer overall survival, while higher adjacent-lung clonality associated with shorter survival.

Uninvolved adjacent lung was taken at least 2 cm from the tumor margin and confirmed free of atypia by two independent pathologists. At diagnosis, tumor, uninvolved tumor-adjacent lung and peripheral blood were collected and then preserved as a mix of FFPE and fresh-frozen material. CDR1 GTSNPN and CDR2 SVGIG are derived from the germline V gene (reference sequence). The CDR3 spans 13 residues, from the cysteine through the phenylalanine. The CDR3 DNA has 39 bases and is translated from base 1. The V end loses 4 bases and the J end loses 4 bases, and a stretch of 11 bases separates them. Remarks on this clone: What this receptor recognizes is not known. Base qualities were left out, and no much larger clone turns up one base away.

TCR beta CDR3 regions were sequenced from DNA using the immunoSEQ Assay. From the authors' description of their analysis: To compute T cell density, TCR beta template counts were normalized to usable DNA, which was estimated by amplifying housekeeping genes. Richness was estimated with the preseqR package, extrapolating to 400,000 templates for PBMC samples and 120,000 templates for tissue samples. Clonality was taken to be one minus Pielou's evenness. To identify tissue-enriched TCRs, differential abundance testing was run on productive amino-acid clonotypes with a minimum total count of 5 and an alpha of 0.1. The Jaccard Index and the Morisita Overlap Index were used to measure how much the repertoires overlapped between compartments. TCR beta CDR3s were clustered by GLIPH together with public tetramer-defined viral CDR3s, and at least three viral sequences plus V-gene enrichment were required for viral motifs. TCRdb re-hosts the immuneACCESS table, in-frame sequences only. Its copies lack some clones; in the studies checked, an unresolved V gene accounts for under half of them, and the cause for the rest is not known. V and J calls plus clone size are reproduced from that table; the DNA served to infer D and trimming. The sample profile shows about 1,300 clones; 15% to 20% of them were found once. The ten most abundant clones make up 25% to 40% of the sample.

The sequence was obtained from a male donor aged 60 or older with stage I lung adenocarcinoma. Sequences were derived from normal lung tissue next to the tumor, sampled before any cancer treatment. The receptor chain draws on TRBV30 and TRBJ1-3; the D gene remains uncertain. The CDR3 loop reads CAWTLAGGNTIYF. The nucleotide sequence is given as TGTGCCTGGACATTGGCGGGCGGAAACACCATATATTTT.